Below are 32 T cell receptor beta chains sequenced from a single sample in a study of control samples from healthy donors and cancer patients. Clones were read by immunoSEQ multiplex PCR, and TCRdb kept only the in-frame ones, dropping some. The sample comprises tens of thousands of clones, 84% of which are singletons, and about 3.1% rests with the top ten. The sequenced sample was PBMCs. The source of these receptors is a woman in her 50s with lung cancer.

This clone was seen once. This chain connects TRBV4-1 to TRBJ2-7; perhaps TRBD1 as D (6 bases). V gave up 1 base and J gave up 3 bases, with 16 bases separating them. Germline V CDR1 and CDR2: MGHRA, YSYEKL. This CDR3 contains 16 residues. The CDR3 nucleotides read TGCGCCAGCAGCCAAGGTCTCGGGAACAGGGTCTACGAGCAGTACTTC. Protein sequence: CASSQGLGNRVYEQYF.

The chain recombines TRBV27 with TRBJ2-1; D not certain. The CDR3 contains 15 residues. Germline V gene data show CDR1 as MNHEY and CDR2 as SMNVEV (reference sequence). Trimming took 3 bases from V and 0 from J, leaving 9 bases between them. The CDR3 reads CASSFAGNSYNEQFF. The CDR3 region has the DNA TGTGCCAGCAGTTTTGCCGGAAACTCCTACAATGAGCAGTTCTTC.

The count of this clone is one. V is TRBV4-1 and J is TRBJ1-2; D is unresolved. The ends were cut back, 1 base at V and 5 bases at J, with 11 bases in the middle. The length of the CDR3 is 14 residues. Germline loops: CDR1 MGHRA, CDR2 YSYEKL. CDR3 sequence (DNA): TGCGCCAGCAGCCAAGCCGCGGCCTCGTATGGCTACACCTTC. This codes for CASSQAAASYGYTF.

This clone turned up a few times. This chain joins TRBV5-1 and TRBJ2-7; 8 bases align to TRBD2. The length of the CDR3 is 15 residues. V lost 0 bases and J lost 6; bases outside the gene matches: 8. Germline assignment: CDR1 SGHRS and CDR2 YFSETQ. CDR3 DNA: TGCGCCAGCAGCTTGGAGCGCGGGGGGATCGGCGAGCAGTACTTC. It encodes CASSLERGGIGEQYF.

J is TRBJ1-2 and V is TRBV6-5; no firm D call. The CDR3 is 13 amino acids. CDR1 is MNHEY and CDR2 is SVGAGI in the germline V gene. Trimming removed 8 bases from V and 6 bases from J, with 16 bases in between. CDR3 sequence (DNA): TGTGCCAGCTCTTGGGCAGGAAAGGATGGCTACACCTTC. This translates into CASSWAGKDGYTF.

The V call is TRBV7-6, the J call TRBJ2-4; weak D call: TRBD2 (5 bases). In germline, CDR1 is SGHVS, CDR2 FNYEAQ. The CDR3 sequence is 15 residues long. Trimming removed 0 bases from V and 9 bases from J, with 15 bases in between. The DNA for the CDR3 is TGTGCCAGCAGCTTAGCGTCGGGGTGGGATGGCATTCAGTACTTC. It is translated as CASSLASGWDGIQYF. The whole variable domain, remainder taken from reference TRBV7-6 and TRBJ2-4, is GAGVSQSPRYKVTKRGQDVALRCDPISGHVSLYWYRQALGQGPEFLTYFNYEAQQDKSGLPNDRFSAERPEGSISTLTIQRTEQRDSAMYRCASSLASGWDGIQYFGAGTRLSVL.

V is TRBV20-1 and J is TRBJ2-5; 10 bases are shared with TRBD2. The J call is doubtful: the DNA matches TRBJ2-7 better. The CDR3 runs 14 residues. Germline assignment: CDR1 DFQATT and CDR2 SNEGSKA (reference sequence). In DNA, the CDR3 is TGCAGTGCTAATGATAGGACTAGCGGCTACGAGCAGTACTTC. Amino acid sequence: CSANDRTSGYEQYF.

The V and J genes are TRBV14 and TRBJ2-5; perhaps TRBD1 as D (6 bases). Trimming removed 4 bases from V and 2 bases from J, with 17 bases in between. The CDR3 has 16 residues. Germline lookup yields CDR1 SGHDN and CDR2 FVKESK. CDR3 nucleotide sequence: TGTGCCAGCAGCCTGCTTTCCGGGACACCACAAGAGACCCAGTACTTC. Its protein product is CASSLLSGTPQETQYF.

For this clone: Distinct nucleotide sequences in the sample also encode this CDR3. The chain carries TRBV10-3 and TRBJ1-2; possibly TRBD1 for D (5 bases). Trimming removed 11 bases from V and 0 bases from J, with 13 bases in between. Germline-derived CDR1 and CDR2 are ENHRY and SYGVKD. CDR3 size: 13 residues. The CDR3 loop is CAQGAGANYGYTF. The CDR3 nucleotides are TGTGCCCAAGGGGCGGGGGCTAACTATGGCTACACCTTC.

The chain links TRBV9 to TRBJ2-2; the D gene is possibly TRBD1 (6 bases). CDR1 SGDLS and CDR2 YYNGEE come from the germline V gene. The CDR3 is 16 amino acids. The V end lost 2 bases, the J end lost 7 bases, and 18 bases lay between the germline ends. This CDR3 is CASSVNRAGENGELFF. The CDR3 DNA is TGTGCCAGCAGCGTGAATCGGGCAGGGGAGAACGGGGAGCTGTTTTTT.

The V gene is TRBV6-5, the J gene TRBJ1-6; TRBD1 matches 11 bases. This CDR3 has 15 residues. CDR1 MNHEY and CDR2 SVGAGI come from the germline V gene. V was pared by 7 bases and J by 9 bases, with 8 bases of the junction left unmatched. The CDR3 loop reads CASNAPGQGGSPLHF. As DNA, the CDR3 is TGTGCCAGCAACGCACCGGGACAGGGGGGTTCACCCCTCCACTTT.

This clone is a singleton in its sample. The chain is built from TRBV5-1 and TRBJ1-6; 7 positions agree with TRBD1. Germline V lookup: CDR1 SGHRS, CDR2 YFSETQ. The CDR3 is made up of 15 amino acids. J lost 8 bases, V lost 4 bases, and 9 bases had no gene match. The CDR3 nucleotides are TGCGCCAGCAGCACCGGACAGGTTGAGTATTCACCCCTCCACTTT. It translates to CASSTGQVEYSPLHF.

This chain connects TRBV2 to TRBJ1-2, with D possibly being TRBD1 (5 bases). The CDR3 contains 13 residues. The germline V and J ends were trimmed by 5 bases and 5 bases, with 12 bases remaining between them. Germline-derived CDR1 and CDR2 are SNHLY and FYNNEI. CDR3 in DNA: TGTGCCAGCAGTTCTCAGAGGGGTTATGGCTACACCTTC. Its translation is CASSSQRGYGYTF.

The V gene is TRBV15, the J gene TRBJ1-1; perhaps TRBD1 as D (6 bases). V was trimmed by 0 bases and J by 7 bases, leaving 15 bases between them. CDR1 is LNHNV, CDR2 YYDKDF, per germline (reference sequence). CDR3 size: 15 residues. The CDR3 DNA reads TGTGCCACCAGCAGAGATTTGGGGGGGGCAATTGAAGCTTTCTTT. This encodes CATSRDLGGAIEAFF. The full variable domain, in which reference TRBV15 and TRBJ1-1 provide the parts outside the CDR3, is DAMVIQNPRYQVTQFGKPVTLSCSQTLNHNVMYWYQQKSSQAPKLLFHYYDKDFNNEADTPDNFQSRRPNTSFCFLDIRSPGLGDTAMYLCATSRDLGGAIEAFFGQGTRLTVV.

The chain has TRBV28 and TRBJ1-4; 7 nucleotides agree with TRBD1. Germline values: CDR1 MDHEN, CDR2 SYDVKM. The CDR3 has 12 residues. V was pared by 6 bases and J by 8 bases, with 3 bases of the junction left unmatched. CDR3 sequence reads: CASRGQYEKLFF. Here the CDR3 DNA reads TGTGCCAGCAGGGGACAGTACGAAAAACTGTTTTTT.

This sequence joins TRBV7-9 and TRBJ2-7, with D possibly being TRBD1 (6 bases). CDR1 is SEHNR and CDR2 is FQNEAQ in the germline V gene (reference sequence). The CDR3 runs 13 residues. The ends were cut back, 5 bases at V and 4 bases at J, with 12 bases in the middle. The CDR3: CASSGTGSYEQYF. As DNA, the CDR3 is TGTGCCAGCAGCGGCACAGGGTCTTACGAGCAGTACTTC.

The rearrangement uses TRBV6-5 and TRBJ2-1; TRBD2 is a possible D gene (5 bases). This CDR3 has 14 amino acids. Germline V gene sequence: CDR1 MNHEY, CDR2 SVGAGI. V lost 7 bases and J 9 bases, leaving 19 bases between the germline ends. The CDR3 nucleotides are TGTGCCAGCACCCCTCTCTTATCGGGGAGTGAGCAGTTCTTC. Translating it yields CASTPLLSGSEQFF.

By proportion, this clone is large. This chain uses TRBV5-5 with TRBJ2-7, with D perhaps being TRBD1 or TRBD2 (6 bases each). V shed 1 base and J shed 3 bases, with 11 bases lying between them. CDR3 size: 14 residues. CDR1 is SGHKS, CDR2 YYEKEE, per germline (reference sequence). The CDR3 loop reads CASSLRGADYEQYF. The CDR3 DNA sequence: TGTGCCAGCAGCTTGAGGGGGGCCGACTACGAGCAGTACTTC.

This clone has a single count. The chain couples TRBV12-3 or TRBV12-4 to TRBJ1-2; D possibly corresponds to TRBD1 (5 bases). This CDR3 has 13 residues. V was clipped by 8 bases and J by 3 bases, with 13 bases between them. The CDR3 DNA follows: TGTGCCAGCTCCGAGGGGAGGCACTATGGCTACACCTTC. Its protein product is CASSEGRHYGYTF.

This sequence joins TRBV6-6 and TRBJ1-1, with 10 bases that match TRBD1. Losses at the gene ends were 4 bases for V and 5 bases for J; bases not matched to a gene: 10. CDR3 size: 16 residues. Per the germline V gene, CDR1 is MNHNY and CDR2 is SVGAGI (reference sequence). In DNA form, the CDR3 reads TGTGCCAGCAGTTCCGACCCGGGACAGGGGAGGACTGAAGCTTTCTTT. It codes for CASSSDPGQGRTEAFF.

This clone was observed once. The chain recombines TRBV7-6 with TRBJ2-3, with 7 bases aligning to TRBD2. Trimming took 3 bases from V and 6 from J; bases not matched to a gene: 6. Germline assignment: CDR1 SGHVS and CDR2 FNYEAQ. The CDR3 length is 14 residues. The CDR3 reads CASSLGEGVDTQYF. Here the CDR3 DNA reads TGTGCCAGCAGCTTGGGGGAGGGTGTGGATACGCAGTATTTT.

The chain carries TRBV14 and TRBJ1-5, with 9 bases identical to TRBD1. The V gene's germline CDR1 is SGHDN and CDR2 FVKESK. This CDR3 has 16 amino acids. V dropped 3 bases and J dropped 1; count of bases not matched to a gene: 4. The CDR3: CASSQGQGGSNQPQHF. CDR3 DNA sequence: TGTGCCAGCAGCCAGGGACAGGGAGGAAGCAATCAGCCCCAGCATTTT.

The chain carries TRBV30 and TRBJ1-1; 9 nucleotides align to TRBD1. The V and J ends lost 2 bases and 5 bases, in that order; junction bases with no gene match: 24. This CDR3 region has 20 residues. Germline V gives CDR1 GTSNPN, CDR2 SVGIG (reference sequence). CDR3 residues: CAWSTYSTTRNRGRMTEAFF. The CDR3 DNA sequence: TGTGCCTGGAGTACATACTCCACAACGAGAAACAGGGGGCGGATGACTGAAGCTTTCTTT. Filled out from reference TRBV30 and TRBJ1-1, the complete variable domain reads SQTIHQWPATLVQPVGSPLSLECTVEGTSNPNLYWYRQAAGRGLQLLFYSVGIGQISSEVPQNLSASRPQDRQFILSSKKLLLSDSGFYLCAWSTYSTTRNRGRMTEAFFGQGTRLTVV.

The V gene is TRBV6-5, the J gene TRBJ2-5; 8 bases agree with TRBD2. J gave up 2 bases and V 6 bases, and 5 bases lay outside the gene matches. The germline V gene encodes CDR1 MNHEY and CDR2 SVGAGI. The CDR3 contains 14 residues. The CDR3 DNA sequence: TGTGCCAGCAGCGGGGGGGGGCGGCAAGAGACCCAGTACTTC. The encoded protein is CASSGGGRQETQYF.

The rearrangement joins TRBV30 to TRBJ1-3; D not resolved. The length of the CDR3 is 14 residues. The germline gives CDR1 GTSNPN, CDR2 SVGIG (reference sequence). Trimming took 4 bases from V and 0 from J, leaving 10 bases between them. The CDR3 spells CAWNPASSGNTIYF. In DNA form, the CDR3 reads TGTGCCTGGAACCCAGCAAGCTCTGGAAACACCATATATTTT.

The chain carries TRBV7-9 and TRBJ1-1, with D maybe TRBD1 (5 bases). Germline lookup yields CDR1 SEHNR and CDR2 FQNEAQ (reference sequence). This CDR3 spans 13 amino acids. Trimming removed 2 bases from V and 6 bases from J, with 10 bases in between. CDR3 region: CASSLMGVAEAFF. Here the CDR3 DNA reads TGTGCCAGCAGCTTAATGGGGGTCGCTGAAGCTTTCTTT.

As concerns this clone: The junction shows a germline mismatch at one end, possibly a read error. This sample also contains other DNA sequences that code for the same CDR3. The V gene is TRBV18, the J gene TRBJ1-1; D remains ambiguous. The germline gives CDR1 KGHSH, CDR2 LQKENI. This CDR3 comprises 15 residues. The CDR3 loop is CASSPKAVGNTEAFF. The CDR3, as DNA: TGTGCCAGTTCACCAAAGGCAGTCGGGAACACTGAAGCTTTCTTT.

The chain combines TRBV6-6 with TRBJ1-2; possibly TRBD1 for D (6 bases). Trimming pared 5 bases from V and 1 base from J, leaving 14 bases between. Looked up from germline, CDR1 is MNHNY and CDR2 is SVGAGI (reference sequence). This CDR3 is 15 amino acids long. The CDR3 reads CASSTSTGDNYGYTF. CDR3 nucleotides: TGTGCCAGCAGTACCTCGACAGGAGATAACTATGGCTACACCTTC.

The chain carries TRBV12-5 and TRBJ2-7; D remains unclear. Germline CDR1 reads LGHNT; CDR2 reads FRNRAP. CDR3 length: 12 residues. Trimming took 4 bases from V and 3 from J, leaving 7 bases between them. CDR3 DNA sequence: TGTGCTAGTGGTTCCTGGGGCTACGAGCAGTACTTC. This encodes CASGSWGYEQYF.

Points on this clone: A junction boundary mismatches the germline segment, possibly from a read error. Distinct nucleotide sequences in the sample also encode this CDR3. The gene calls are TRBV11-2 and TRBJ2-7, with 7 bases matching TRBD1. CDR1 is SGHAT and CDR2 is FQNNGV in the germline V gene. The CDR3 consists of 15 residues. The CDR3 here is CASSLTWTGPYEQYF. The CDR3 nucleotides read TGTGCCAGCAGCTTAACATGGACAGGACCCTACGAGCAGTACTTT.

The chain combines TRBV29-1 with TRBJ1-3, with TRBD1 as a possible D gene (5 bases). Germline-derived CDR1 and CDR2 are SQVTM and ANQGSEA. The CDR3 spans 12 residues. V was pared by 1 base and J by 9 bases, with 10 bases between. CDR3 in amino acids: CSVEVEGLTIYF. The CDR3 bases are TGCAGCGTTGAAGTAGAGGGGCTCACCATATATTTT.

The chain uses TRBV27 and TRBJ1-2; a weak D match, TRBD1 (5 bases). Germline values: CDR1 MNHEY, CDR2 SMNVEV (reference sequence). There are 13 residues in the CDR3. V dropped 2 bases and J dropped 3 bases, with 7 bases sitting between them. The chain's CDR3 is CASSLRGDYGYTF. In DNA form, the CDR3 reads TGTGCCAGCAGTTTAAGAGGGGACTATGGCTACACCTTC.